The 9 T cell receptor beta chains reported below all come from one sample, sequenced in a study of blood T cell repertoires in COVID-19 (dated by TCRdb to 2018 to 2020). Library method: the immunoSEQ multiplex PCR assay. In its TCRdb copy, this immuneACCESS table keeps in-frame sequences only and misses some clones. Where compared with another copy, unresolved V genes explain less than half of these, and the others have no known cause. The sample table shows 150,000 or so clones, and about 85% are seen once. The ten largest clonotypes hold roughly 0.95% of the sample. Sequencing input: peripheral blood. All receptors come from a young man with acute or convalescent COVID-19.

J is TRBJ2-2 and V is TRBV27; no firm D call. This CDR3 spans 13 amino acids. Trimming removed 3 bases at V and 2 bases at J, with 4 bases between. CDR1 and CDR2 (germline): MNHEY, SMNVEV (reference sequence). The DNA for the CDR3 is TGTGCCAGCAGTTTGACAAACACCGGGGAGCTGTTTTTT. Its protein product is CASSLTNTGELFF.

The gene calls are TRBV5-8 and TRBJ1-2; possibly TRBD1 for D (5 bases). Germline V gene lookup returns CDR1 SGHTS and CDR2 YDEGEE. Trimming removed 3 bases from V and 6 bases from J, with 12 bases in between. The CDR3 is 13 amino acids. As DNA, the CDR3 is TGTGCCAGCAGCTCTTGGCCAGGGAATGGCTACACCTTC. Translation: CASSSWPGNGYTF.

The rearrangement joins TRBV7-2 to TRBJ1-6; TRBD1 aligns across 8 bases. This CDR3 comprises 15 residues. V was pared by 2 bases and J by 9 bases, with 6 bases of the junction left unmatched. Looked up from germline, CDR1 is SGHTA and CDR2 is FQGNSA. The CDR3 loop is CASSLLTGASSPLHF. CDR3 DNA sequence: TGTGCCAGCAGCTTATTGACAGGGGCGAGTTCACCCCTCCACTTT.

The chain's CDR3 is CAISGQLGLDEAQYF. The CDR3, as DNA: TGTGCCATCAGTGGCCAACTTGGTCTCGACGAGGCCCAGTACTTC. The rearrangement links TRBV10-3 to TRBJ2-5; D not resolved. The CDR3 is made up of 15 amino acids. The V and J ends lost 4 bases and 9 bases respectively, with 21 bases between them. The germline gives CDR1 ENHRY, CDR2 SYGVKD.

The V gene is TRBV30, the J gene TRBJ2-3; 7 bases fit TRBD2. Trimming removed 0 bases from V and 1 base from J; junction bases left unmatched: 4. CDR3 length equals 15 residues. CDR1 and CDR2 (germline): GTSNPN, SVGIG (reference sequence). The CDR3 coding sequence is TGTGCCTGGAGTGTACACGCGGGGGGCACAGATACGCAGTATTTT. This translates into CAWSVHAGGTDTQYF.

The J gene is TRBJ2-7, the V gene TRBV27; D remains unclear. V was clipped by 5 bases and J by 0 bases, with 11 bases between them. Germline CDR1 MNHEY, CDR2 SMNVEV (reference sequence). This CDR3 is built from 14 residues. CDR3 DNA: TGTGCCAGCAGTCCCCGGGTTAGCTCCTACGAGCAGTACGTC. Its translation: CASSPRVSSYEQYV.

The chain joins TRBV25-1 to TRBJ2-7, with D uncertain. CDR1 is MGHDK and CDR2 is SYGVNS in the germline V gene. This CDR3 comprises 11 residues. V shed 6 bases and J shed 2 bases, with 5 bases lying between them. CDR3 bases: TGTGCCAGCAGCGGTCCCTACGAGCAGTACTTC. Protein product: CASSGPYEQYF.

This clone was counted a single time. V gene TRBV30 combines with J gene TRBJ1-1; 9 positions agree with TRBD1. The V gene end was trimmed by 7 bases and the J gene end by 2 bases; junction bases not matched to a gene: 5. CDR3 length: 13 residues. Germline loops: CDR1 GTSNPN, CDR2 SVGIG (reference sequence). CDR3 bases: TGTGCCTCTGGGACAGGGCTAAACACTGAAGCTTTCTTT. Its translation: CASGTGLNTEAFF. Using reference TRBV30 and TRBJ1-1 for the parts outside the CDR3, the full variable domain is SQTIHQWPATLVQPVGSPLSLECTVEGTSNPNLYWYRQAAGRGLQLLFYSVGIGQISSEVPQNLSASRPQDRQFILSSKKLLLSDSGFYLCASGTGLNTEAFFGQGTRLTVV.

CDR3 DNA sequence: TGTGCCAGTATGGGGGAGGGGATGAAGACCCAGTACTTC. Amino acid sequence: CASMGEGMKTQYF. J is TRBJ2-5 and V is TRBV19; 7 bases agree with TRBD2. The CDR3 totals 13 residues. With V trimmed by 7 bases and J by 6 bases, 8 bases remained unmatched. Germline CDR1 and CDR2: LNHDA and SQIVND (reference sequence).